The present T cell receptor (beta chain) was sequenced within a study of blood T cell repertoires in COVID-19. Study-level background: Collection of acute and convalescent COVID-19 samples took place in the United States, Italy and Spain. The analysed material was cDNA or gDNA that came from T cells, B-cell-depleted T cells, or PBMCs.

Assay used: immunoSEQ multiplex PCR; TCRdb lists only in-frame clones, some missing. The sample consists of about 68,000 clones, around 87% of them appearing once. This CDR3 spans 14 amino acids. V gave up 2 bases and J gave up 7 bases, with 11 bases separating them. Germline-derived CDR1 and CDR2 are MNHEY and SMNVEV (reference sequence). The chain has TRBV27 and TRBJ1-4; no clear D gene. The clonotype originates from a man in his fifties with active COVID-19. The material sequenced was peripheral blood. The CDR3 sequence: CASSLRAGLEKLFF. The CDR3 DNA sequence: TGTGCCAGCAGTTTACGTGCAGGCCTTGAAAAACTGTTTTTT. The full variable domain, with the rest looked up from reference TRBV27 and TRBJ1-4, is EAQVTQNPRYLITVTGKKLTVTCSQNMNHEYMSWYRQDPGLGLRQIYYSMNVEVTDKGDVPEGYKVSRKEKRNFPLILESPSPNQTSLYFCASSLRAGLEKLFFGSGTQLSVL.